These T cell receptor beta chains were read from a single sample in a study of PD-L1 blockade in urothelial cancer. The table came from immunoSEQ multiplex PCR; TCRdb's copy has only in-frame clones and leaves some out. This sample has 25,000 to 35,000 clones, with 70% to 80% found just once. This specimen consisted of PBMCs, obtained around atezolizumab (anti-PD-L1) treatment. The receptors originated from a man in his 70s with urothelial cancer. Each CDR3 is given with its conserved first and last residue. D genes are given only for firm matches. Size is stated for part of the rows, as once, few or many counts, or as a class when the clone is expanded.

D gene,clone size,CDR3 length,V gene,J gene,CDR3 DNA,CDR3 protein
-,-,15,TRBV5-6,TRBJ2-5,TGTGCCAGCAGCCCCCTGAGTGGGCCACAAGAGACCCAGTACTTC,CASSPLSGPQETQYF
-,-,16,TRBV21-1,TRBJ1-3,TGTGCCAGCAGCACCCCCTGGCAGGGGAAGGGAAACACCATATATTTT,CASSTPWQGKGNTIYF
-,-,13,TRBV19,TRBJ2-7,TGTGCCAGTAGTATAGCTAGGTTCTACGAGCAGTACTTC,CASSIARFYEQYF
-,-,13,TRBV4-2,TRBJ2-5,TGTGCCAGCAGCCAAGTTCCGGGTGAGACCCAGTACTTC,CASSQVPGETQYF
TRBD2,-,13,TRBV27,TRBJ2-7,TGTGCCAGCAGACTAGCGGGGACTAACGAGCAGTACTTC,CASRLAGTNEQYF
TRBD1,-,13,TRBV30,TRBJ1-1,TGTGCCTGGAAACAGGGGAGAAACACTGAAGCTTTCTTT,CAWKQGRNTEAFF
TRBD1,-,15,TRBV4-1,TRBJ2-7,TGCGCCAGCAGCCAAACGACAGGGGGTTTCTACGAGCAGTACTTC,CASSQTTGGFYEQYF
-,-,10,TRBV2,TRBJ1-1,TGTGCCAGCAGTGTTGGGGGGGCTTTCTTT,CASSVGGAFF
-,-,15,TRBV5-4,TRBJ2-7,TGTGCCAGCAGCTTGGGGGGCGCGGGATCGAACGAGCAGTACTTC,CASSLGGAGSNEQYF
TRBD2,-,16,TRBV5-1,TRBJ2-1,TGCGCCAGCAGCTTGGATAGCGGGGCTACCTACAATGAGCAGTTCTTC,CASSLDSGATYNEQFF
-,-,13,TRBV6-6,TRBJ1-2,TGTGCCAGCAGAACTCCCCTAAACTATGGCTACACCTTC,CASRTPLNYGYTF
-,-,13,TRBV23-1,TRBJ1-1,TGCGCCAGCAGTCCGCAGGCCCACACTGAAGCTTTCTTT,CASSPQAHTEAFF
-,-,12,TRBV15,TRBJ1-6,TGTGCCACCAGAAGGGGAGGTTCACCCCTCCACTTT,CATRRGGSPLHF
TRBD1,few,15,TRBV19,TRBJ2-5,TGTGCCAGTAGTATCAGACAGGGAACGGGCGAGACCCAGTACTTC,CASSIRQGTGETQYF
TRBD1,-,14,TRBV18,TRBJ2-3,TGTGCCAGCTCACGAGGGACAGGCACAGATACGCAGTATTTT,CASSRGTGTDTQYF